Presented here are 13 T cell receptor beta chains from one specimen sequenced in a study of blood T cells in healthy people across ages. A second PCR of roughly 7 to 11 cycles used a sample-barcoded 5' primer and a J-beta primer mix. TCRdb reanalysed the 5' RACE reads using MiXCR and keeps one entry per CDR3 protein. The data hold 1.5 million to 1.8 million distinct CDR3 sequences, with roughly 43% observed a single time. The sequenced sample was blood. These receptors all come from a woman aged 18-29 years in good health.

The gene calls are TRBV27 and TRBJ1-3; no clear D. V was shortened by 6 bases and J by 2 bases, with 8 bases between the two germline ends. Germline V gives CDR1 MNHEY, CDR2 SMNVEV (reference sequence). There are 13 residues in the CDR3. This chain's CDR3 is CASSRNPGNTIYF. The CDR3 DNA reads as TGTGCCAGCAGCAGGAACCCTGGAAACACCATATATTTT.

The rearrangement joins TRBV9 to TRBJ2-1; the D gene could be TRBD1 or TRBD2 (5 bases each). V was trimmed by 0 bases and J by 9 bases, leaving 10 bases between them. The length of the CDR3 is 13 residues. Germline CDR1 SGDLS, CDR2 YYNGEE. DNA for the CDR3: TGTGCCAGCAGCGTAGCTACTGGGGGTGAGCAGTTCTTC. Translated: CASSVATGGEQFF. Supplemented by reference TRBV9 and TRBJ2-1, the full variable domain reads DSGVTQTPKHLITATGQRVTLRCSPRSGDLSVYWYQQSLDQGLQFLIQYYNGEERAKGNILERFSAQQFPDLHSELNLSSLELGDSALYFCASSVATGGEQFFGPGTRLTVL.

The chain links TRBV30 to TRBJ2-7, with TRBD2 matching over 9 bases. CDR1 GTSNPN and CDR2 SVGIG come from the germline V gene (reference sequence). This CDR3 region has 14 residues. Losses at the gene ends were 4 bases for V and 7 bases for J; bases not matched to a gene: 11. The CDR3 region has the DNA TGTGCCTGGATTAGCGGGAGCCCACTCAATGAGCAGTACTTC. This sequence encodes CAWISGSPLNEQYF.

The chain links TRBV20-1 to TRBJ2-2; 7 bases map to TRBD2. The CDR3 sequence is 15 residues long. Germline loops: CDR1 DFQATT, CDR2 SNEGSKA (reference sequence). Trimming at V came to 6 bases and at J to 5 bases, leaving 12 bases not matched to a gene. CDR3 bases: TGCAGTGCCCGTCGCGGGGGTGAACATACCGGGGAGCTGTTTTTT. This gives the protein CSARRGGEHTGELFF.

This chain links TRBV9 with TRBJ1-1; D is ambiguous. Trimming took 0 bases from V and 1 from J, leaving 7 bases between them. The germline V gene encodes CDR1 SGDLS and CDR2 YYNGEE. The CDR3 consists of 14 residues. The CDR3 DNA sequence: TGTGCCAGCAGCGTAGCTCTCGGGAACACTGAAGCTTTCTTT. As protein: CASSVALGNTEAFF.

This clonotype was detected a few times. The chain employs TRBV9 and TRBJ2-3, with 9 bases aligning to TRBD1. CDR1 and CDR2 from the germline V gene are SGDLS and YYNGEE. The CDR3 spans 15 residues. Unmatched junction bases numbered 4, after V lost 3 bases and J lost 2 bases. The CDR3 region has the DNA TGTGCCAGCAGCGCCGGACAGGGGTTCACAGATACGCAGTATTTT. Its translation: CASSAGQGFTDTQYF.

Worth noting for this clonotype: One base away lies a much larger clone, so this may be a sequencing read error. This chain uses TRBV4-3 with TRBJ2-7; TRBD1 aligns across 7 bases. Germline values: CDR1 LGHNA, CDR2 YSLEER. J gave up 2 bases and V 2 bases, and 9 bases lay outside the gene matches. The CDR3 consists of 16 residues. CDR3 residues: CASSQIHRGRTYEQYF. The CDR3, as DNA: TGCGCCAGCAGCCAAATTCACAGGGGTCGCACCTACGAGCAGTACTTC.

The table lists this clonotype with a count of one. CDR3 bases: TGTGCCAGCAGGCACCGACAGGGGACGGGTGGCTACACCTTC. This translates into CASRHRQGTGGYTF. The V and J genes are TRBV6-2 or TRBV6-3 and TRBJ1-2; the match to TRBD1 covers 8 bases. Germline V lookup: CDR1 MNHEY, CDR2 SVGEGT. The CDR3 is 14 amino acids. V was pared by 6 bases and J by 7 bases, with 10 bases of the junction left unmatched.

Turning to this clonotype: One end of the junction fails to match germline, which may point to a read error. V usage is TRBV4-2 and J usage is TRBJ2-1; D perhaps matches TRBD1 (5 bases). Germline V gene lookup returns CDR1 LGHNA and CDR2 YNFKEQ. The CDR3 is made up of 16 amino acids. CDR3 nucleotides: TGTGCCAGCAGCCCATACAGGACCCCGCCGGGCAATGAGCGGTTCTTC. It is translated as CASSPYRTPPGNERFF.

With respect to this clonotype: A junction end diverges from the germline sequence, so it may reflect a read error. This rearrangement joins TRBV9 to TRBJ2-1, with D tentatively TRBD2 (6 bases). The CDR3 sequence is 16 residues long. Germline V gene sequence: CDR1 SGDLS, CDR2 YYNGEE. CDR3: CVSSVGRRGSYNEQFF. The CDR3 region has the DNA TGTGTCAGCAGCGTTGGACGGCGGGGATCATACAATGAGCAGTTCTTC.

The chain combines TRBV20-1 with TRBJ2-3, with D possibly being TRBD2 (5 bases). The germline V gene encodes CDR1 DFQATT and CDR2 SNEGSKA (reference sequence). Trimming pared 1 base from V and 5 bases from J, leaving 16 bases between. The CDR3 has 15 amino acids. The DNA of the CDR3 is TGCAGTGCTAGAGCCCTTGGGAGAGCGATAGATACGCAGTATTTT. It yields the protein CSARALGRAIDTQYF.

This chain connects TRBV6-6 to TRBJ1-6; no clear D gene. The germline CDR1 and CDR2 sequences are MNHNY and SVGAGI (reference sequence). There are 15 residues in the CDR3. Trimming removed 5 bases from V and 8 bases from J, with 16 bases in between. CDR3 DNA: TGTGCCAGCAGTCTGGGTGGCTTGTATGATTCACCCCTCCACTTT. Its translation: CASSLGGLYDSPLHF.

A few counts support this clonotype. CDR3 residues: CASSWAVGYEQYF. Here the CDR3 DNA reads TGCGCCAGCAGCTGGGCAGTCGGCTACGAGCAGTACTTC. This rearrangement joins TRBV5-1 to TRBJ2-7; unclear D gene. CDR3 length: 13 residues. V dropped 3 bases and J dropped 3 bases, with 10 bases sitting between them. Germline loops: CDR1 SGHRS, CDR2 YFSETQ.